The sequence of this T cell receptor beta chain was determined in a study of blood T cell repertoires in COVID-19. At the level of the study: Sources were T cells, B-cell-depleted T cells, or PBMCs; the material itself was cDNA or gDNA.

The CDR3 is 16 amino acids. Germline V gene lookup returns CDR1 SGHAT and CDR2 FQNNGV. Unmatched junction bases numbered 9, after V lost 1 base and J lost 8 bases. Original methodology: How many nucleated cells were present was estimated from reference gene primer amplification. Some clones are missing from TCRdb's copy, which holds only in-frame ones; the method was immunoSEQ multiplex PCR. V and J calls and clone size are copied from that table; D and trimming were computed from the DNA. The repertoire holds roughly 330,000 clones, with over 75% as singletons. Participant-given clinical history determined each cohort assignment.

This receptor was identified in a woman in her 30s who had recovered from COVID-19. Sequenced input: PBMCs or T cells enriched from blood (not recorded which). V and J are TRBV11-2 and TRBJ1-2; 11 bases map to TRBD1. This CDR3 is CASSLGRTGGRVGYTF. The DNA of the CDR3 is TGTGCCAGCAGCTTAGGCCGGACAGGGGGCCGTGTGGGCTACACCTTC.